This T cell receptor (beta chain) emerged from a study of T cell responses to AZD1222 COVID-19 vaccine. Second doses were pooled across both intervals (about 4 or about 12 weeks). The V end lost 4 bases, the J end lost 5 bases, and 12 bases lay between the germline ends. CDR3 length: 14 residues. CDR1 is SGHRS and CDR2 is YFSETQ in the germline V gene. Here immunoSEQ multiplex PCR was the method, and the copy in TCRdb shows in-frame clones only, minus some. The repertoire holds roughly 140,000 clones, with roughly 90% as singletons. Worth noting for this clone: Its target is not known.

Study results and caveats: The sample set comprised mostly white British donors with more females, and clonal diversity was possibly underestimated.

Sequenced material: peripheral blood, taken 28 days after the second AZD1222 dose. The clonotype was recovered from an adult who received the AZD1222 COVID-19 vaccine. V and J are TRBV5-1 and TRBJ2-2; a possible D gene is TRBD1 (5 bases). The CDR3 DNA is TGCGCCAGCAGCATAGCCCAGGGTACCGGGGAGCTGTTTTTT. This translates into CASSIAQGTGELFF.